This T cell receptor beta chain was found in a study of cytomegalovirus exposure and HLA in healthy donors. Study-wide results and caveats: Serostatus for CMV was the only available immune exposure information. Likely technical artifact: a cluster of highly shared sequence variants.

About this clone itself: Its antigen is still unknown.

A multiplex PCR was run with 60 Vbeta primers and 13 Jbeta primers. Generated by immunoSEQ multiplex PCR, the TCRdb table keeps only in-frame clones and is missing some. The data contain 100,000 or so clones, 81% of them seen just once; the ten biggest clones take up 1.4%. The V gene lost 2 bases and the J gene lost 4 bases, with 14 bases spanning the gap. The CDR3 has 15 amino acids. Germline values: CDR1 KGHSH, CDR2 LQKENI. Sequencing was performed on PBMCs. This sequence originates from a man aged 35 to 55 in good health and CMV-seronegative. This chain links TRBV18 with TRBJ1-2; maybe TRBD1 (5 bases). The CDR3 nucleotides are TGTGCCAGCTCACCATTGGGAGGGGAAGTCTATGGCTACACCTTC. It yields the protein CASSPLGGEVYGYTF.